These 11 T cell receptor beta chains share one sample of origin, sequenced in a study of blood T cell repertoires in COVID-19. Clones were sequenced by immunoSEQ multiplex PCR, and TCRdb holds only the in-frame ones, with some missing. The sample shows 290,000 or so clones, around 87% of them seen only once. Sequences were obtained from PBMCs or T cells enriched from blood (not recorded which). Every receptor here comes from a woman under 30 with acute COVID-19.

This clone was detected only once. The chain couples TRBV24-1 to TRBJ1-5, with TRBD1 as a possible D gene (5 bases). CDR1 and CDR2 from the germline V gene are KGHDR and SFDVKD. The CDR3 has 17 residues. Trimming shortened V by 1 base and J by 4 bases, and 16 bases separated the two germline ends. DNA for the CDR3: TGTGCCACCAGTGATTTAGGCGGGACTGCGTTAAATCAGCCCCAGCATTTT. Amino acid sequence: CATSDLGGTALNQPQHF.

CDR3 in amino acids: CASSQDEGGQGYEQYF. The CDR3 nucleotides are TGTGCCAGCAGCCAAGATGAGGGGGGGCAGGGCTACGAGCAGTACTTC. The rearrangement uses TRBV4-2 and TRBJ2-7; tentatively, D is TRBD2 (7 bases). The germline gives CDR1 LGHNA, CDR2 YNFKEQ. The CDR3 covers 16 residues. Trimming left V 0 bases short and J 3 bases short, with 15 bases between.

This chain links TRBV27 with TRBJ1-5, with D tentatively TRBD1 (6 bases). Germline loops: CDR1 MNHEY, CDR2 SMNVEV (reference sequence). With 4 bases removed from V and 5 bases from J, the gap between germline ends came to 12 bases. The length of the CDR3 is 14 residues. In DNA form, the CDR3 reads TGTGCCAGCAGTTCTACAGGGAGTCATCAGCCCCAGCATTTT. Translating it yields CASSSTGSHQPQHF.

The V and J genes are TRBV28 and TRBJ1-2, with D maybe TRBD1 (6 bases). V was cut by 9 bases and J by 3 bases, with 11 bases left in between. This CDR3 has 12 amino acids. Germline V CDR1 and CDR2: MDHEN, SYDVKM. The CDR3 DNA reads as TGTGCCAGTGCGGGGGGGCACTATGGCTACACCTTC. Encoded protein: CASAGGHYGYTF.

The V gene is TRBV6-6, the J gene TRBJ1-1, with unresolved D. Germline-derived CDR1 and CDR2 are MNHNY and SVGAGI (reference sequence). CDR3 length: 12 amino acids. Trimming removed 5 bases from V and 6 bases from J, with 10 bases in between. The CDR3 spells CASSPSLAEAFF. The CDR3 DNA reads TGTGCCAGCAGTCCTTCTTTAGCTGAAGCTTTCTTT.

The genes are TRBV5-6 and TRBJ2-7; unclear D gene. The CDR3 contains 12 residues. Germline-derived CDR1 and CDR2 are SGHDT and YYEEEE. Trimming left V 1 base short and J 4 bases short, with 6 bases between. The chain's CDR3 is CASSLNTYEQYF. CDR3 nucleotide sequence: TGTGCCAGCAGCTTGAACACATACGAGCAGTACTTC.

CDR3 protein: CASSSTSGGLEETQYF. CDR3 DNA sequence: TGTGCCAGCAGCTCCACTAGCGGGGGACTTGAAGAGACCCAGTACTTC. This sequence joins TRBV7-3 and TRBJ2-5, with 11 nucleotides matching TRBD2. CDR1 SGHTA and CDR2 FQGTGA come from the germline V gene. CDR3 size: 16 residues. Unmatched junction bases numbered 7, after V lost 4 bases and J lost 3 bases.

The chain uses TRBV2 and TRBJ1-1; unclear D gene. Per germline, CDR1 SNHLY and CDR2 FYNNEI. V was cut by 4 bases and J by 6 bases, with 9 bases left in between. The CDR3 spans 12 residues. The CDR3 protein is CASSGPGAEAFF. The CDR3 coding sequence is TGTGCCAGCAGTGGTCCGGGAGCTGAAGCTTTCTTT.

This chain uses TRBV27 with TRBJ1-1; 7 bases are a match to TRBD1. CDR3 length: 15 amino acids. J was trimmed by 6 bases and V by 5 bases; bases with no gene match: 12. In germline, CDR1 is MNHEY, CDR2 SMNVEV (reference sequence). CDR3 protein: CASSQHRGIESEAFF. Written as DNA, the CDR3 is TGTGCCAGCAGTCAACACAGGGGAATTGAATCTGAAGCTTTCTTT.

The gene calls are TRBV5-1 and TRBJ2-7; tentatively, D is TRBD1 (6 bases). V lost 4 bases to trimming and J lost 4 bases, with 15 bases between them. The CDR3 has 14 residues. Germline V gene sequence: CDR1 SGHRS, CDR2 YFSETQ. The CDR3 sequence is CASSPGRDTYEQYF. The CDR3 coding sequence is TGCGCCAGCAGCCCCGGCCGGGACACGTACGAGCAGTACTTC. Together with reference TRBV5-1 and TRBJ2-7, the CDR3 gives the full variable domain: KAGVTQTPRYLIKTRGQQVTLSCSPISGHRSVSWYQQTPGQGLQFLFEYFSETQRNKGNFPGRFSGRQFSNSRSEMNVSTLELGDSALYLCASSPGRDTYEQYFGPGTRLTVT.

The V call is TRBV16, the J call TRBJ2-7; perhaps TRBD2 as D (6 bases). The CDR3 runs to 16 residues. Germline CDR1 and CDR2: KGHSY and FQNENV. The V and J ends lost 3 bases and 2 bases respectively, with 17 bases between them. The CDR3 bases are TGTGCCAGCAGCCAGGCCGGGGGAAGACACCCCTACGAGCAGTACTTC. As protein: CASSQAGGRHPYEQYF.